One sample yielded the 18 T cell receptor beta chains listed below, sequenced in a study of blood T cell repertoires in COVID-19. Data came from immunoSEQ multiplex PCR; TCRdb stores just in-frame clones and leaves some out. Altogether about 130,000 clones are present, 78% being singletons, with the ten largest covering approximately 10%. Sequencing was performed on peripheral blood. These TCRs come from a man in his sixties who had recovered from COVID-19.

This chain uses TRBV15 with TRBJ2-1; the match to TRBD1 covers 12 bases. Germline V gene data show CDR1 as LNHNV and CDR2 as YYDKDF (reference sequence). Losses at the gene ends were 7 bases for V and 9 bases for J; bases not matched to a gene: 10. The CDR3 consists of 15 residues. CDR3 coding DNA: TGTGCCACCACCTCCTCCGGGACAGGGGGCTTTGAGCAGTTCTTC. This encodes CATTSSGTGGFEQFF.

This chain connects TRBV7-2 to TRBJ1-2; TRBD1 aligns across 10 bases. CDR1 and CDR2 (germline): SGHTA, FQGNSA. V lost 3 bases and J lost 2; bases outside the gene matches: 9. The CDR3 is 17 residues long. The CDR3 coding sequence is TGTGCCAGCAGCTTGTTACCGACAGGGGGCAAGAACTATGGCTACACCTTC. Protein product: CASSLLPTGGKNYGYTF.

CDR3 DNA: TGTGCCAGCTCAAGCCGACAGGGCCCCTCTGAAAAACTGTTTTTT. It codes for CASSSRQGPSEKLFF. J is TRBJ1-4 and V is TRBV18; 7 bases agree with TRBD1. The CDR3 consists of 15 residues. V was pared by 5 bases and J by 7 bases, with 10 bases of the junction left unmatched. Germline CDR1 KGHSH, CDR2 LQKENI.

The CDR3 nucleotides are TGTGCCTGGGCACATAGCAATCAGCCCCAGCATTTT. This translates into CAWAHSNQPQHF. The rearrangement links TRBV30 to TRBJ1-5; D not certain. The CDR3 spans 12 residues. CDR1 GTSNPN and CDR2 SVGIG come from the germline V gene (reference sequence). Trimming stripped 5 bases from V and 0 bases from J, with 5 bases between.

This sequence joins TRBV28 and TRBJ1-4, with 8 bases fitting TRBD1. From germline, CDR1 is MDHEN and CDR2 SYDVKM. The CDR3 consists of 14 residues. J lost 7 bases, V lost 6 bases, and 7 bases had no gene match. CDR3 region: CASSWTGQIEKLFF. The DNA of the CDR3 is TGTGCCAGCAGCTGGACAGGGCAGATTGAAAAACTGTTTTTT.

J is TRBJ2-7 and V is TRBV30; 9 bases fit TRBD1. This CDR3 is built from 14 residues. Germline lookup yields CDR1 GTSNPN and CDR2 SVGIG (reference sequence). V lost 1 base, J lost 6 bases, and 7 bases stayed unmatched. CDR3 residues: CAWSAGQGNREQYF. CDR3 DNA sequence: TGTGCCTGGAGTGCGGGACAGGGTAATCGCGAGCAGTACTTC.

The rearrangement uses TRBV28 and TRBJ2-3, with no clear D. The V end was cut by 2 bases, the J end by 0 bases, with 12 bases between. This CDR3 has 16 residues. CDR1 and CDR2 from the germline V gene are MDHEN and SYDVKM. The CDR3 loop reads CASSLPGTMSTDTQYF. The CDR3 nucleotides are TGTGCCAGCAGTTTACCAGGTACCATGAGCACAGATACGCAGTATTTT.

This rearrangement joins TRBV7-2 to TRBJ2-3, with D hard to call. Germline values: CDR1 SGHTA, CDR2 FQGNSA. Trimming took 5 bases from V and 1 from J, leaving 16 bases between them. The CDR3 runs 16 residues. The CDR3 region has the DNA TGTGCCAGCAGCCAGAGAGGCGGTGGAGGCACAGATACGCAGTATTTT. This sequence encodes CASSQRGGGGTDTQYF. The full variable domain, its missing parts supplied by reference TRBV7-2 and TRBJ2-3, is GAGVSQSPSNKVTEKGKDVELRCDPISGHTALYWYRQSLGQGLEFLIYFQGNSAPDKSGLPSDRFSAERTGGSVSTLTIQRTQQEDSAVYLCASSQRGGGGTDTQYFGPGTRLTVL.

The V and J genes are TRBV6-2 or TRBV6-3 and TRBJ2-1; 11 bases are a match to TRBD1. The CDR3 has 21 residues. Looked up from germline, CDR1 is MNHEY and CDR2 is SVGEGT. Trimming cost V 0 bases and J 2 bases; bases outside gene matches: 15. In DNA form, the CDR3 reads TGTGCCAGCAGTTACTCTGCCACAGGGACAGGGGGTGAAAGACCCTACAATGAGCAGTTCTTC. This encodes CASSYSATGTGGERPYNEQFF.

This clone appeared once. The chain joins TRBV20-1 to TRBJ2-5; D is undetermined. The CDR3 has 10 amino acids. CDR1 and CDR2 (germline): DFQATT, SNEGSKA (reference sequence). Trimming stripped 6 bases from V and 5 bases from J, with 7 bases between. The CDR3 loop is CSASHETQYF. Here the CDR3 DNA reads TGCAGTGCGTCCCATGAGACCCAGTACTTC.

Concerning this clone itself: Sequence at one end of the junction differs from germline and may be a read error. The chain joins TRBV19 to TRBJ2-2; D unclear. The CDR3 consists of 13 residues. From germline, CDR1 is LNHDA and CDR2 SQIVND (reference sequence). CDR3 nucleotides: TGTGCCAGTACACCCCAGAACGCCGGGGAGCTGTTTTTT. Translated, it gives CASTPQNAGELFF. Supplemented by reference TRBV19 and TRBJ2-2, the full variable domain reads DGGITQSPKYLFRKEGQNVTLSCEQNLNHDAMYWYRQDPGQGLRLIYYSQIVNDFQKGDIAEGYSVSREKKESFPLTVTSAQKNPTAFYLCASTPQNAGELFFGEGSRLTVL.

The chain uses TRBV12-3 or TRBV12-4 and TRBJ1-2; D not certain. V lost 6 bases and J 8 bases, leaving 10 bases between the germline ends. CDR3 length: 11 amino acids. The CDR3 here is CASSTRGGYTF. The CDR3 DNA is TGTGCCAGCAGCACGCGAGGAGGCTACACCTTC.

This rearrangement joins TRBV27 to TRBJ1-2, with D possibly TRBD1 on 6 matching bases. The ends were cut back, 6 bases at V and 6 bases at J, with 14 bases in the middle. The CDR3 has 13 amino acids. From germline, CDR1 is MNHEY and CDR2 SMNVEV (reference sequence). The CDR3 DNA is TGTGCCAGCAGGACGGACAGAGAGGATGGCTACACCTTC. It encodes CASRTDREDGYTF.

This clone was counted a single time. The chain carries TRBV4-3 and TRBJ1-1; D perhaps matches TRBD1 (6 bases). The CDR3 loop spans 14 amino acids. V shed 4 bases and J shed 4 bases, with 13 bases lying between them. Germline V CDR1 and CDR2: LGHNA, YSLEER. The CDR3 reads CASSRDRRGTEAFF. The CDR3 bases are TGCGCCAGCAGCCGAGACAGGCGGGGCACTGAAGCTTTCTTT.

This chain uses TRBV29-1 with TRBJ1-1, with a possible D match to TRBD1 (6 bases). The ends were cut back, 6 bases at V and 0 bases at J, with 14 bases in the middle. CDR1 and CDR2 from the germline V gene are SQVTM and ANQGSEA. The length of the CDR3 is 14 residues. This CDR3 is CSVGDRSLNTEAFF. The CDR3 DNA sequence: TGCAGCGTAGGTGACAGGTCCCTGAACACTGAAGCTTTCTTT.

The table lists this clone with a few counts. The CDR3 nucleotides are TGTGCCAGTAATTATCTAGGGACAGGGGGCACCGGGGAGCTGTTTTTT. It encodes CASNYLGTGGTGELFF. This chain connects TRBV19 to TRBJ2-2; 11 nucleotides agree with TRBD1. Germline loops: CDR1 LNHDA, CDR2 SQIVND (reference sequence). J was trimmed by 4 bases and V by 7 bases; bases with no gene match: 8. This CDR3 has 16 residues. Supplemented by reference TRBV19 and TRBJ2-2, the full variable domain reads DGGITQSPKYLFRKEGQNVTLSCEQNLNHDAMYWYRQDPGQGLRLIYYSQIVNDFQKGDIAEGYSVSREKKESFPLTVTSAQKNPTAFYLCASNYLGTGGTGELFFGEGSRLTVL.

Here the CDR3 reads CASSVGLAGGEEQFF. The CDR3 nucleotides are TGTGCCAGCAGCGTAGGGCTAGCGGGAGGGGAAGAGCAGTTCTTC. The V call is TRBV9, the J call TRBJ2-1; 12 bases agree with TRBD2. Germline loops: CDR1 SGDLS, CDR2 YYNGEE. The CDR3 length is 15 residues. Losses at the gene ends were 0 bases for V and 10 bases for J; bases not matched to a gene: 5.

The CDR3 protein is CASSPQGDNSPLHF. CDR3 nucleotide sequence: TGTGCCAGCAGCCCACAGGGGGATAATTCACCCCTCCACTTT. The chain has TRBV5-6 and TRBJ1-6; 8 bases fit TRBD1. CDR1 is SGHDT, CDR2 YYEEEE, per germline. CDR3 length: 14 residues. The trim removed 4 bases at V and 5 bases at J, leaving 2 bases unmatched.